The clone carrying this TCR beta chain has more than one count but fewer than ten. The antigen is undetermined. V shed 5 bases and J shed 0 bases, with 11 bases lying between them. The CDR3 is made up of 14 amino acids. Germline V gene sequence: CDR1 SGHTA, CDR2 FQGTGA. The sample is drawn from a study of metastatic and nonmetastatic thyroid tumors. Study-wide background: Samples came from malignant and benign thyroid patients, and repertoires were compared across blood and tumor or nodule tissue. Whole-study results and caveats: When malignant thyroid tumors were compared with benign nodules, TCR beta diversity was reportedly significantly higher in the malignant tumors. This held in both blood and tumor samples.

All patients were treatment-naive before thyroid surgery. TCRdb re-called the PCR reads with MiXCR. The sample comprises around 23,000 clones, 22% of which are singletons, and around 12% rests with the top ten. Sequenced input: tumor tissue. The source is a female donor with papillary thyroid cancer or a benign thyroid nodule (not recorded which). Some clones in this sample may be carry-over from other donors' samples. This chain connects TRBV7-3 to TRBJ2-7; D unclear. The CDR3 DNA sequence: TGTGCCAGCAGCCCTCAACCGAGCTCCTACGAGCAGTACTTC. Translated, it gives CASSPQPSSYEQYF.